What follows describes a single T cell receptor (beta chain). What it binds is not known. Distinct nucleotide sequences in the sample also encode this CDR3. V was trimmed by 2 bases and J by 4 bases, leaving 9 bases between them. The germline V gene encodes CDR1 MNHEY and CDR2 SVGAGI. This CDR3 has 13 amino acids. This entry is derived from a study of radiotherapy plus CTLA-4 blockade in lung cancer. Sequencing was performed with immunoSEQ multiplex PCR; in TCRdb, only in-frame clones are kept and a portion is missing. The sample records about 88,000 clones, 60% to 80% being singletons. Chemo-refractory metastatic non-small-cell lung cancer patients underwent focal radiation alongside CTLA-4 blockade with ipilimumab. The study, taken as a whole, reports: Researchers report tumor-derived TCR clones expanding in blood after radiotherapy plus ipilimumab. Alongside interferon-beta, early blood T cell clone dynamics were reportedly the best predictor of response.

This sequence originates from a human donor with non-small cell lung cancer that progressed on radiotherapy plus ipilimumab. The gene calls are TRBV6-5 and TRBJ2-7; D remains ambiguous. This material consisted of peripheral blood, taken from a patient treated with radiotherapy plus ipilimumab. The CDR3 sequence: CASSYPGPYEQYF. The CDR3 DNA sequence: TGTGCCAGCAGTTACCCGGGCCCGTACGAGCAGTACTTC.